The next 12 T cell receptor beta chains were all read from a single sample in a study of T cell repertoires in cytomegalovirus infection. TCRdb called the reads again in MiXCR, with one record for every CDR3 protein. The sample includes under 850,000 distinct CDR3 sequences, roughly 36% seen only once; the top ten take about 2.8%. Sequenced sample: PBMCs. Receptors originate from a human donor in good health (CMV status not recorded). Some clones in this sample may be carry-over from other donors' samples.

This chain links TRBV27 with TRBJ1-6; D ambiguous. The CDR3 has 15 amino acids. Germline CDR1 is MNHEY and CDR2 is SMNVEV (reference sequence). V lost 0 bases to trimming and J lost 10 bases, with 13 bases between them. In DNA, the CDR3 is TGTGCCAGCAGTTTATCGACTAGATCTAGCTCACCCCTCCACTTT. Amino acids: CASSLSTRSSSPLHF.

Of note for this clonotype: The junction departs from the called germline gene at one end, perhaps through a read error. The rearrangement uses TRBV5-3 and TRBJ1-4; D unresolved. TRBV5-3 is an ORF, with its function uncertain. This CDR3 is 14 amino acids long. The CDR3 sequence is CASSFGIPGEKQFF. For the CDR3, the DNA is TGTGCCAGCAGCTTTGGGATACCGGGTGAAAAACAGTTTTTT.

Concerning this clonotype itself: A much larger clonotype is one base distant, so this may be a read error. This rearrangement joins TRBV4-3 to TRBJ2-1, with TRBD1 as a possible D gene (6 bases). CDR1 LGHNA and CDR2 YSLEER come from the germline V gene. The CDR3 contains 15 residues. The V end was cut by 1 base, the J end by 6 bases, with 13 bases between. For the CDR3, the DNA is TGCGCCAGCAGCCAAGTCGCAGGGGTTAGCAATGAGCAGTTCTTC. Translation gives CASSQVAGVSNEQFF.

This rearrangement joins TRBV5-4 to TRBJ2-1; 8 bases match TRBD1. V lost 4 bases, J lost 0 bases, and 9 bases stayed unmatched. Per the germline V gene, CDR1 is SGHNT and CDR2 is YYREEE (reference sequence). The CDR3 spans 17 residues. The CDR3 bases are TGTGCCAGCAGCCAAACCTCAGGGGGCCTCTCCTACAATGAGCAGTTCTTC. This gives the protein CASSQTSGGLSYNEQFF.

The genes are TRBV19 and TRBJ2-5, with no clear D. This CDR3 is 13 amino acids long. V was shortened by 4 bases and J by 5 bases, with 11 bases between the two germline ends. CDR1 and CDR2 from the germline V gene are LNHDA and SQIVND (reference sequence). The CDR3 region is CASSNGRRETQYF. In nucleotides, the CDR3 is TGTGCCAGTAGTAATGGAAGAAGGGAGACCCAGTACTTC. The full variable domain, rest sourced from reference TRBV19 and TRBJ2-5, is DGGITQSPKYLFRKEGQNVTLSCEQNLNHDAMYWYRQDPGQGLRLIYYSQIVNDFQKGDIAEGYSVSREKKESFPLTVTSAQKNPTAFYLCASSNGRRETQYFGPGTRLLVL.

This clonotype was seen only a few times. The V and J genes are TRBV5-6 and TRBJ1-1; unclear D gene. Germline-derived CDR1 and CDR2 are SGHDT and YYEEEE. The CDR3 spans 14 residues. Trimming removed 2 bases at V and 0 bases at J, with 8 bases between. DNA for the CDR3: TGTGCCAGCAGCTTCCCAGCGATGAACACTGAAGCTTTCTTT. Its protein product is CASSFPAMNTEAFF.

The genes are TRBV20-1 and TRBJ2-7; TRBD1 matches 8 bases. The germline gives CDR1 DFQATT, CDR2 SNEGSKA (reference sequence). V dropped 2 bases and J dropped 2; count of bases not matched to a gene: 2. The CDR3 consists of 13 residues. The CDR3 loop reads CSARPGQAYEQYF. CDR3 in DNA: TGCAGTGCTAGACCGGGACAGGCCTACGAGCAGTACTTC.

The V and J genes are TRBV6-1 and TRBJ2-3; 7 nucleotides agree with TRBD2. The length of the CDR3 is 14 residues. Looked up from germline, CDR1 is MNHNS and CDR2 is SASEGT. The J segment lost 0 bases and the V segment lost 6 bases, leaving 3 bases of the junction unmatched. CDR3 sequence (DNA): TGTGCCAGCAGACGGGAGGCAAGCACAGATACGCAGTATTTT. Protein sequence: CASRREASTDTQYF.

The genes are TRBV10-3 and TRBJ1-5; TRBD1 might be the D (5 bases). The germline V gene encodes CDR1 ENHRY and CDR2 SYGVKD. V was cut by 6 bases and J by 0 bases, with 12 bases left in between. The CDR3 is made up of 15 amino acids. The CDR3 here is CAISGGRHSNQPQHF. In DNA, the CDR3 is TGTGCCATCAGCGGGGGGAGGCATAGCAATCAGCCCCAGCATTTT.

The table lists this clonotype with a few counts. The chain combines TRBV5-4 with TRBJ2-5; 9 positions match TRBD2. Germline V gene lookup returns CDR1 SGHNT and CDR2 YYREEE (reference sequence). The ends lost 4 bases at V and 4 bases at J; junction bases unmatched: 14. The CDR3 sequence is 17 residues long. The CDR3 region has the DNA TGTGCCAGCAGCCTGAGGGTTGGCGGGGGGGCCGGAGAGACCCAGTACTTC. Translation: CASSLRVGGGAGETQYF. Using reference TRBV5-4 and TRBJ2-5 for the parts outside the CDR3, the full variable domain is ETGVTQSPTHLIKTRGQQVTLRCSSQSGHNTVSWYQQALGQGPQFIFQYYREEENGRGNFPPRFSGLQFPNYSSELNVNALELDDSALYLCASSLRVGGGAGETQYFGPGTRLLVL.

This clonotype was seen a few times. The V and J genes are TRBV2 and TRBJ1-4, with TRBD1 as a possible D gene (6 bases). This CDR3 has 15 residues. The germline V gene has CDR1 SNHLY and CDR2 FYNNEI. Trimming pared 5 bases from V and 5 bases from J, leaving 15 bases between. CDR3: CASSSPQGQNEKLFF. Here the CDR3 DNA reads TGTGCCAGCAGTTCCCCCCAAGGACAGAATGAAAAACTGTTTTTT. The whole variable domain, remainder taken from reference TRBV2 and TRBJ1-4, is EPEVTQTPSHQVTQMGQEVILRCVPISNHLYFYWYRQILGQKVEFLVSFYNNEISEKSEIFDDQFSVERPDGSNFTLKIRSTKLEDSAMYFCASSSPQGQNEKLFFGSGTQLSVL.

This clonotype turned up a few times. The V call is TRBV7-6, the J call TRBJ2-2; TRBD2 matches at 10 bases. Germline lookup yields CDR1 SGHVS and CDR2 FNYEAQ. V was clipped by 5 bases and J by 6 bases; unmatched bases: 6. This CDR3 contains 15 residues. The CDR3 bases are TGTGCCAGCAGCGCCGGGACTAGCGCGGCCGGGGAGCTGTTTTTT. Translation gives CASSAGTSAAGELFF.